This TCR beta chain was captured by sequencing in a study of blood T cells in healthy people across ages. Findings and caveats of the study: TCR beta diversity was tightly associated with the proportion of naive T cells.

With regard to this clonotype: Its specificity is not known.

PCR was performed a second time for about 6 to 12 cycles using a sample-barcoded 5' primer and a J-beta primer mix. Every sample gave at least 3 million paired-end reads containing CDR3. TCRdb used MiXCR to reprocess the 5' RACE reads, holding one entry per CDR3 protein. The sample includes roughly 2 million distinct CDR3 sequences, 49% of them seen just once. The CDR3 totals 15 residues. V lost 5 bases and J 3 bases, leaving 15 bases between the germline ends. Germline V CDR1 and CDR2: MNHEY, SMNVEV (reference sequence). The source material was blood. This TCR came from a woman between 40 and 55 years old in good health. The chain carries TRBV27 and TRBJ2-3; D may be TRBD1 (6 bases). As DNA, the CDR3 is TGTGCCAGCAGTCCCCCGGGGACATTTACAGATACGCAGTATTTT. It yields the protein CASSPPGTFTDTQYF.